These 19 T cell receptor beta chains originate from one sample sequenced in a study of response to subunit inactivated influenza vaccine. MiXCR was run by TCRdb on the RT-PCR reads, yielding one entry per CDR3 protein. In the table there are hundreds of thousands of distinct CDR3 sequences, 9.5% to 13% of which are singletons. The sequencing here drew on PBMCs from blood, taken 45 days after vaccination. All receptors derive from a man in his forties or fifties who received an inactivated influenza vaccine.

The chain couples TRBV4-3 to TRBJ2-2; D is ambiguous. The germline gives CDR1 LGHNA, CDR2 YSLEER. The V end lost 2 bases, the J end lost 0 bases, and 7 bases lay between the germline ends. The CDR3 runs 15 residues. The CDR3 spells CASSQFNPNTGELFF. The CDR3 DNA is TGCGCCAGCAGCCAATTCAACCCGAACACCGGGGAGCTGTTTTTT.

The genes are TRBV7-2 and TRBJ1-3; D is uncertain. The length of the CDR3 is 16 residues. V lost 3 bases and J lost 3, with 15 bases in between. Germline CDR1 and CDR2: SGHTA and FQGNSA. CDR3 sequence: CASSLGSFGNGNTIYF. The DNA for the CDR3 is TGTGCCAGCAGCTTGGGTTCTTTTGGTAATGGAAACACCATATATTTT.

This clonotype was found a few times. V and J are TRBV10-1 and TRBJ1-1; D unresolved. Germline CDR1 WNHNN, CDR2 SYGVQD (reference sequence). V was clipped by 5 bases and J by 3 bases, with 16 bases between them. The CDR3 spans 15 residues. CDR3 protein: CASSSTPGSYTEAFF. The CDR3 DNA reads as TGCGCCAGCAGTTCTACTCCGGGAAGCTACACTGAAGCTTTCTTT.

This sequence joins TRBV5-4 and TRBJ2-7; weak D call: TRBD2 (6 bases). V was pared by 4 bases and J by 7 bases, with 15 bases between. The CDR3 contains 13 residues. The V gene's germline CDR1 is SGHNT and CDR2 YYREEE (reference sequence). This CDR3 is CASSGGTSREQYF. The DNA of the CDR3 is TGTGCCAGCAGCGGAGGGACTTCTCGGGAGCAGTACTTC.

This clonotype was counted between two and nine times. The V and J genes are TRBV7-3 and TRBJ2-1; TRBD2 aligns across 10 bases. The CDR3 runs to 19 residues. Trimming removed 2 bases from V and 6 bases from J; junction bases left unmatched: 16. Germline V gene lookup returns CDR1 SGHTA and CDR2 FQGTGA. For the CDR3, the DNA is TGTGCCAGCAGCTTATTCACTAGCGGGATTACCAACGCTAGCAATGAGCAGTTCTTC. This gives the protein CASSLFTSGITNASNEQFF.

This chain uses TRBV6-2 or TRBV6-3 with TRBJ2-1, with 8 nucleotides matching TRBD1. V shed 6 bases, J shed 7 bases, and the junction held 8 bases outside the gene matches. The CDR3 runs 14 residues. CDR1 and CDR2 from the germline V gene are MNHEY and SVGEGT. This chain's CDR3 is CASSWTGILNEQFF. CDR3 bases: TGTGCCAGCAGCTGGACAGGGATTTTGAATGAGCAGTTCTTC.

This clonotype was seen a few times. V usage is TRBV4-1 and J usage is TRBJ2-1; D not resolved. The CDR3 is 16 amino acids. The germline V and J ends were trimmed by 3 bases and 0 bases, with 12 bases remaining between them. Germline CDR1 and CDR2: MGHRA and YSYEKL. Written as DNA, the CDR3 is TGCGCCAGCAGCCACGAGGAATCTCTCTCCTACAATGAGCAGTTCTTC. Amino acid sequence: CASSHEESLSYNEQFF.

The chain joins TRBV4-2 to TRBJ2-7, with 9 bases lining up with TRBD1. The CDR3 contains 15 residues. Germline loops: CDR1 LGHNA, CDR2 YNFKEQ. V was pared by 5 bases and J by 2 bases, with 7 bases of the junction left unmatched. Here the CDR3 DNA reads TGTGCCAGCAGCGCTAGGACAGGGGACACCTACGAGCAGTACTTC. Translated: CASSARTGDTYEQYF.

CDR3 loop: CASIRSGISNQPQHF. The CDR3 coding sequence is TGTGCCAGCATTCGGTCGGGGATTAGCAATCAGCCCCAGCATTTT. This chain joins TRBV28 and TRBJ1-5; D unclear. Trimming pared 7 bases from V and 0 bases from J, leaving 13 bases between. The CDR3 is made up of 15 amino acids. Germline V gene data show CDR1 as MDHEN and CDR2 as SYDVKM.

This clonotype was found a few times. This chain connects TRBV5-1 to TRBJ2-5; 14 nucleotides agree with TRBD2. The germline gives CDR1 SGHRS, CDR2 YFSETQ. Losses at the gene ends were 3 bases for V and 4 bases for J; bases not matched to a gene: 5. This CDR3 region has 16 residues. CDR3 sequence (DNA): TGCGCCAGCAGCTCCGGAGGGACTAGCGGGGGAGAGACCCAGTACTTC. Translation gives CASSSGGTSGGETQYF.

The chain uses TRBV4-2 and TRBJ2-1; 9 bases are a match to TRBD1. This CDR3 is built from 15 residues. Germline CDR1 and CDR2: LGHNA and YNFKEQ. Germline trimming cut 0 bases from V and 9 bases from J; bases unmatched to any gene: 6. The CDR3 is CASSQDRTGVFEQFF. CDR3 nucleotide sequence: TGTGCCAGCAGCCAAGATAGGACAGGGGTGTTTGAGCAGTTCTTC.

This clonotype was seen repeatedly, ten times or more. This chain connects TRBV5-1 to TRBJ2-3; 7 bases are a match to TRBD2. The germline CDR1 and CDR2 sequences are SGHRS and YFSETQ. The ends lost 0 bases at V and 5 bases at J; junction bases unmatched: 3. This CDR3 region has 14 residues. The CDR3: CASSLVVAGDTQYF. The CDR3 nucleotides read TGCGCCAGCAGCTTGGTCGTAGCGGGAGATACGCAGTATTTT.

This clonotype was recorded at least ten times. J is TRBJ1-6 and V is TRBV29-1; D is uncertain. The germline V and J ends were trimmed by 7 bases and 0 bases, with 10 bases remaining between them. CDR3 length equals 14 residues. The germline V gene has CDR1 SQVTM and CDR2 ANQGSEA. CDR3 bases: TGCAGCGCCTTAGAGGGCTCCTATAATTCACCCCTCCACTTT. Protein product: CSALEGSYNSPLHF.

V and J are TRBV12-3 or TRBV12-4 and TRBJ2-2; possible D gene TRBD1, 6 bases. V lost 6 bases to trimming and J lost 5 bases, with 13 bases between them. The CDR3 runs to 14 residues. CDR3 sequence reads: CASSTGLDTGELFF. CDR3 coding DNA: TGTGCCAGCAGCACAGGGTTAGATACCGGGGAGCTGTTTTTT.

The V gene is TRBV5-6, the J gene TRBJ1-4; D unclear. Germline loops: CDR1 SGHDT, CDR2 YYEEEE. This CDR3 contains 16 residues. The V and J ends lost 0 bases and 0 bases respectively, with 9 bases between them. The CDR3 loop is CASSLGRRATNEKLFF. The CDR3 nucleotides read TGTGCCAGCAGCTTGGGACGGCGTGCAACTAATGAAAAACTGTTTTTT.

V gene TRBV28 combines with J gene TRBJ2-7; 16 bases fit TRBD2. CDR1 MDHEN and CDR2 SYDVKM come from the germline V gene. The CDR3 has 22 amino acids. Unmatched junction bases numbered 20, after V lost 4 bases and J lost 2 bases. The CDR3 DNA reads TGTGCCAGCAGTTCGGATTTTCGATCCGGGACTAGCGGGAGGGGTGGGACCTACGAGCAGTACTTC. Amino acids: CASSSDFRSGTSGRGGTYEQYF.

This clonotype turned up a few times. V and J are TRBV5-1 and TRBJ2-7; 7 positions agree with TRBD1. Germline V gene data show CDR1 as SGHRS and CDR2 as YFSETQ. Trimming removed 7 bases from V and 0 bases from J; junction bases left unmatched: 7. The CDR3 contains 14 residues. As DNA, the CDR3 is TGCGCCAGCGCCCGGGACAGATTCTCCTACGAGCAGTACTTC. Protein sequence: CASARDRFSYEQYF.

This clonotype was picked up many times. The chain links TRBV6-6 to TRBJ2-7, with a tentative D call TRBD2 (5 bases). Germline CDR1 reads MNHNY; CDR2 reads SVGAGI (reference sequence). V was cut by 5 bases and J by 2 bases, with 10 bases left in between. This CDR3 comprises 13 residues. The DNA for the CDR3 is TGTGCCAGCAGTGGACGGGGAGCCTACGAGCAGTACTTC. Protein sequence: CASSGRGAYEQYF.

This clonotype has ten or more counts. Mismatch with germline at one junction end may stem from a read error. The gene calls are TRBV20-1 and TRBJ1-6; TRBD1 might be the D (6 bases). Germline assignment: CDR1 DFQATT and CDR2 SNEGSKA (reference sequence). CDR3 length: 14 amino acids. The CDR3 DNA reads TGCAGTACTAGTGAGAGTGGGGGCAGTTCACCCCTCCACTTT. It codes for CSTSESGGSSPLHF.